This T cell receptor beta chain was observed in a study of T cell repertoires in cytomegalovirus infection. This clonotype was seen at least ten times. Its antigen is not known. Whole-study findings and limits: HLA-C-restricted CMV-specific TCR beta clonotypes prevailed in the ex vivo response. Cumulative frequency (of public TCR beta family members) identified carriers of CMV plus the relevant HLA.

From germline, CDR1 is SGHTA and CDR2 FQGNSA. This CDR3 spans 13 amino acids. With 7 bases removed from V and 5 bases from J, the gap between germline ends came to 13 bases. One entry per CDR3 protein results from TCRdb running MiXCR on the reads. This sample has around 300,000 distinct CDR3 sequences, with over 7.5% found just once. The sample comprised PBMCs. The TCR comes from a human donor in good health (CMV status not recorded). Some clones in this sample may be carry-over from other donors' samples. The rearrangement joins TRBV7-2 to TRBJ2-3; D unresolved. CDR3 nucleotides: TGTGCCAGCACTCCCCTGCGAAAAGATACGCAGTATTTT. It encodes CASTPLRKDTQYF.